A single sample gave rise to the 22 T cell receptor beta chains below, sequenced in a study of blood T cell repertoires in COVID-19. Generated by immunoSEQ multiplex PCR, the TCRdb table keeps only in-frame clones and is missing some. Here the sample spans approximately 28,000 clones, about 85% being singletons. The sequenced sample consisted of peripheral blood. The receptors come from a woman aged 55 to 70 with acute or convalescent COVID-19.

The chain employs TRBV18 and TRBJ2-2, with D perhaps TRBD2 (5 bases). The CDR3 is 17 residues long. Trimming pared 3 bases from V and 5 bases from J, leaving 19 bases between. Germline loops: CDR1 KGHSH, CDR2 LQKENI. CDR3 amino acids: CASSPTSWSGGTGELFF. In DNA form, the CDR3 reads TGTGCCAGCTCACCCACGAGCTGGAGCGGTGGGACCGGGGAGCTGTTTTTT.

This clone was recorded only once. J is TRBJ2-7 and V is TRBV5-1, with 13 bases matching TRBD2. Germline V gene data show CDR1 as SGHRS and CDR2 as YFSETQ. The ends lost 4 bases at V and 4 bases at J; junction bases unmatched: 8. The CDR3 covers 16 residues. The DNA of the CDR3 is TGCGCCAGCAGCACCAGACTAGCGGGGGGCCAGTACGAGCAGTACTTC. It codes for CASSTRLAGGQYEQYF.

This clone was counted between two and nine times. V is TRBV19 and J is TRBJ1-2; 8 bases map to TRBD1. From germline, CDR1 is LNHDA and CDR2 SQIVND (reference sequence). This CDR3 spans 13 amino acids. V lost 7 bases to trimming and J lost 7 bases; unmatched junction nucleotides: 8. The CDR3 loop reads CASIERTGSGYTF. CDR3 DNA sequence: TGTGCCAGTATCGAAAGGACAGGGTCTGGCTACACCTTC. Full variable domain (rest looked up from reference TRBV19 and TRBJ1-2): DGGITQSPKYLFRKEGQNVTLSCEQNLNHDAMYWYRQDPGQGLRLIYYSQIVNDFQKGDIAEGYSVSREKKESFPLTVTSAQKNPTAFYLCASIERTGSGYTFGSGTRLTVV.

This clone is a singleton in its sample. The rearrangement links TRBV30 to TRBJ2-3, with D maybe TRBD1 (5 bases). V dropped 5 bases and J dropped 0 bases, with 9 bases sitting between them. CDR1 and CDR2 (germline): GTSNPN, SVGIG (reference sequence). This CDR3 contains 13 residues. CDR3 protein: CAWQQDSTDTQYF. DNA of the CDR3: TGTGCCTGGCAACAGGACAGCACAGATACGCAGTATTTT.

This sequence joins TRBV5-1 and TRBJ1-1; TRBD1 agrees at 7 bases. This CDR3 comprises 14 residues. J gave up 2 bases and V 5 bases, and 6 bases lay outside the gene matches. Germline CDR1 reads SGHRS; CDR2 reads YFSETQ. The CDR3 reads CASSNQGGNTEAFF. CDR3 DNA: TGCGCCAGCAGTAACCAGGGGGGAAACACTGAAGCTTTCTTT. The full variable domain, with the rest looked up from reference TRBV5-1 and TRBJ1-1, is KAGVTQTPRYLIKTRGQQVTLSCSPISGHRSVSWYQQTPGQGLQFLFEYFSETQRNKGNFPGRFSGRQFSNSRSEMNVSTLELGDSALYLCASSNQGGNTEAFFGQGTRLTVV.

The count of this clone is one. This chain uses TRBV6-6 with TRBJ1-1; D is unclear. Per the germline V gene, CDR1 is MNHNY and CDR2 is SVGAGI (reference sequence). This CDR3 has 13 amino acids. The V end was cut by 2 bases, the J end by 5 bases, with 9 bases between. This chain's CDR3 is CASSYAGNTEAFF. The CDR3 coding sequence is TGTGCCAGCAGTTACGCCGGGAATACTGAAGCTTTCTTT.

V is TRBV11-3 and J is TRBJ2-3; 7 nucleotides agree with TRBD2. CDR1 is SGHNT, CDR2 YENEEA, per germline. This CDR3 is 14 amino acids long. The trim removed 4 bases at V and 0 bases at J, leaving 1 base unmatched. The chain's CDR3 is CASSSGGSTDTQYF. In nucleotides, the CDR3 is TGTGCCAGCAGCTCCGGGGGGAGCACAGATACGCAGTATTTT.

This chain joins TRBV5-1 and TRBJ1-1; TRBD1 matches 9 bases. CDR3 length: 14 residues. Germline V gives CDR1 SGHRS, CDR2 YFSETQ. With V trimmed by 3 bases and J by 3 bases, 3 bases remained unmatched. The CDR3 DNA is TGCGCCAGCAGCTCAAACAGGGGGCACACTGAAGCTTTCTTT. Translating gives CASSSNRGHTEAFF.

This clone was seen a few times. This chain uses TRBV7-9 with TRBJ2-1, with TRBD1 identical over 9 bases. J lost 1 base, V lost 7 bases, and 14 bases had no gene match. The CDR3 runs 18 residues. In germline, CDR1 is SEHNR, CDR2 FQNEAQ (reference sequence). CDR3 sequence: CASTTWRTGAGSYNEQFF. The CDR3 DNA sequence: TGTGCCAGCACCACCTGGAGGACAGGGGCGGGGTCCTACAATGAGCAGTTCTTC.

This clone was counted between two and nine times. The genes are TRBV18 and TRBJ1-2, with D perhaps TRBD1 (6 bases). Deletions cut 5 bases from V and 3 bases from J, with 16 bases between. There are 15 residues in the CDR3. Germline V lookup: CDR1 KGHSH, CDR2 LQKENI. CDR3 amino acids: CASSSGAGVHYGYTF. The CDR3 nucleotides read TGTGCCAGCTCAAGTGGGGCAGGGGTCCACTATGGCTACACCTTC.

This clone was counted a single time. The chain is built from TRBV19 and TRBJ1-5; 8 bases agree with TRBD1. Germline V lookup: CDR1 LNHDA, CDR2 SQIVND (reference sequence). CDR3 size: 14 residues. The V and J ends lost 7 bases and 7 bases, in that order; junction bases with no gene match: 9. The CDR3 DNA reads TGTGCCAGTATGCCAGGGGGCTTGGAGCAGCCCCAGCATTTT. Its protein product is CASMPGGLEQPQHF.

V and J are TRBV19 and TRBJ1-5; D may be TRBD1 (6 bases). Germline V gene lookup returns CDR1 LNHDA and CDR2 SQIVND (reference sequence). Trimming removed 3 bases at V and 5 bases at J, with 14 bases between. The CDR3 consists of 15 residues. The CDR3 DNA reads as TGTGCCAGTAGTATGGGGAGGGGGGATTATCAGCCCCAGCATTTT. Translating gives CASSMGRGDYQPQHF.

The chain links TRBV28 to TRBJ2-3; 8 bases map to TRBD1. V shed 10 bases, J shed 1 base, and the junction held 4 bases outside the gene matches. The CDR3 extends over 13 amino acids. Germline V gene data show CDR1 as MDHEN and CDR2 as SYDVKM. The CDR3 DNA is TGTGCCATCGAACAGGGGGGCACAGATACGCAGTATTTT. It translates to CAIEQGGTDTQYF.

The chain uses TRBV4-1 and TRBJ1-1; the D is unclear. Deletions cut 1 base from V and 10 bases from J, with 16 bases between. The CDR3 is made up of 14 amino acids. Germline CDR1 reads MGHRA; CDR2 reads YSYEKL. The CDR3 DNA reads TGCGCCAGCAGCCAAGGAATCGGGGTGCGGGGAGCTTTCTTT. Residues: CASSQGIGVRGAFF.

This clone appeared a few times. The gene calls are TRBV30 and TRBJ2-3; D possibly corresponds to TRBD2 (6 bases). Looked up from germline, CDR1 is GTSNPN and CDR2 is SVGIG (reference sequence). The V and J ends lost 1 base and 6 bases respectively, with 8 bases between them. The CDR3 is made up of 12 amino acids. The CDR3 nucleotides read TGTGCCTGGAGTGCAGGGAGGGATACGCAGTATTTT. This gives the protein CAWSAGRDTQYF.

The CDR3 DNA reads as TGTGCCAGTAGTCTTGGACTAGCGGGGAGTACAGATACGCAGTATTTT. Its translation is CASSLGLAGSTDTQYF. The rearrangement links TRBV19 to TRBJ2-3; 12 bases line up with TRBD2. Germline CDR1 is LNHDA and CDR2 is SQIVND (reference sequence). CDR3 length equals 16 residues. J gave up 3 bases and V 5 bases, and 6 bases lay outside the gene matches.

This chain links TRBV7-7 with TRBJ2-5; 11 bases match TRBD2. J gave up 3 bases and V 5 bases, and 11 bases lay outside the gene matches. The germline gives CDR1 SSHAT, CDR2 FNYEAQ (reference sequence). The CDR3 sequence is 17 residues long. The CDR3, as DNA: TGTGCCAGCAGCCCGGACTTACTAGCGGGGGCGAAAGAGACCCAGTACTTC. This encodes CASSPDLLAGAKETQYF.

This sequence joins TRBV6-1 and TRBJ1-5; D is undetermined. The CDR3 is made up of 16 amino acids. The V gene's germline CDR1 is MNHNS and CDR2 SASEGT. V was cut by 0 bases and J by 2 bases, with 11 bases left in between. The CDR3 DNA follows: TGTGCCAGCAGTGAAGCTAAGACCGGGGGCAATCAGCCCCAGCATTTT. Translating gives CASSEAKTGGNQPQHF.

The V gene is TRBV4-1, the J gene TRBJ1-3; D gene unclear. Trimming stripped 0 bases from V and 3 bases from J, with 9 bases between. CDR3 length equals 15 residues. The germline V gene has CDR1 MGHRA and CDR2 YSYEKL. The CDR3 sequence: CASSQDGAVGNTIYF. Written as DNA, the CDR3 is TGCGCCAGCAGCCAAGACGGAGCTGTTGGAAACACCATATATTTT.

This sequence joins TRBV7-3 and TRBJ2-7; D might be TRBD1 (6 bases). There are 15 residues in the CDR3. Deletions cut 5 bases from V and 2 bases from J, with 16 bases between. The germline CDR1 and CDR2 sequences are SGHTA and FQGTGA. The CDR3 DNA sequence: TGTGCCAGCAGCCGAACCCCCACAGGGACCTACGAGCAGTACTTC. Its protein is CASSRTPTGTYEQYF.

The CDR3 sequence is CSTRGVSTDTQYF. As DNA, the CDR3 is TGCAGCACCCGGGGGGTGAGCACAGATACGCAGTATTTT. The rearrangement uses TRBV29-1 and TRBJ2-3, with 7 bases fitting TRBD2. The germline gives CDR1 SQVTM, CDR2 ANQGSEA. Trimming at V came to 8 bases and at J to 0 bases, leaving 5 bases not matched to a gene. The CDR3 runs to 13 residues.

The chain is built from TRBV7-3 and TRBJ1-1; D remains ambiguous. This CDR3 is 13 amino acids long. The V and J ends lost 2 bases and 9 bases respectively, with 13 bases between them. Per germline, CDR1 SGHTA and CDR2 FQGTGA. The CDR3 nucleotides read TGTGCCAGCAGCTTACCACCTAATACTAAAGCTTTCTTT. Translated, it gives CASSLPPNTKAFF.